The 13 T cell receptor beta chains presented below share a single source sample, sequenced in a study of T cell changes during pregnancy in multiple sclerosis. The repertoire was sequenced with immunoSEQ multiplex PCR; TCRdb's copy has only in-frame clones and lacks some. The sample includes tens of thousands of clones, roughly 92% of them seen just once. Specimen: CD8+ T cells from peripheral blood mononuclear cells, collected before pregnancy. The source of these receptors is a female donor with multiple sclerosis, enrolled in a pregnancy study.

The rearrangement links TRBV28 to TRBJ2-7; D remains ambiguous. Germline V gene data show CDR1 as MDHEN and CDR2 as SYDVKM. The CDR3 is 12 amino acids. V was cut by 2 bases and J by 7 bases, with 9 bases left in between. The CDR3 reads CASSLTSLEQYF. CDR3 sequence (DNA): TGTGCCAGCAGTTTAACCAGTCTGGAGCAGTACTTC.

This chain links TRBV19 with TRBJ2-7; TRBD2 matches at 9 bases. The CDR3 runs 15 residues. Per germline, CDR1 LNHDA and CDR2 SQIVND (reference sequence). Germline trimming cut 6 bases from V and 3 bases from J; bases unmatched to any gene: 9. The CDR3 reads CASRGNVAGDYEQYF. CDR3 DNA sequence: TGTGCCAGTAGGGGAAACGTAGCGGGGGACTACGAGCAGTACTTC. Full variable domain (outside the CDR3, taken from reference TRBV19 and TRBJ2-7): DGGITQSPKYLFRKEGQNVTLSCEQNLNHDAMYWYRQDPGQGLRLIYYSQIVNDFQKGDIAEGYSVSREKKESFPLTVTSAQKNPTAFYLCASRGNVAGDYEQYFGPGTRLTVT.

This clone was seen just once. V gene TRBV11-3 combines with J gene TRBJ2-1, with D possibly matching TRBD1 (6 bases). The CDR3 consists of 16 residues. V was shortened by 0 bases and J by 4 bases, with 13 bases between the two germline ends. Germline CDR1 reads SGHNT; CDR2 reads YENEEA. The chain's CDR3 is CASSLDFGTRYNEQFF. The CDR3 DNA reads TGTGCCAGCAGCTTAGATTTCGGGACACGTTACAATGAGCAGTTCTTC.

J is TRBJ1-1 and V is TRBV27, with unresolved D. V lost 2 bases and J lost 6, with 10 bases in between. The CDR3 covers 13 residues. CDR1 and CDR2 (germline): MNHEY, SMNVEV (reference sequence). Here the CDR3 reads CASSLNFGAEAFF. DNA of the CDR3: TGTGCCAGCAGTTTAAACTTCGGGGCTGAAGCTTTCTTT.

The rearrangement uses TRBV18 and TRBJ2-7; 7 bases agree with TRBD1. This CDR3 is built from 14 residues. With V trimmed by 5 bases and J by 0 bases, 4 bases remained unmatched. Germline V CDR1 and CDR2: KGHSH, LQKENI. The DNA for the CDR3 is TGTGCCAGCTCATCCTGGGACAGCTCCTACGAGCAGTACTTC. As protein: CASSSWDSSYEQYF.

This clone was counted once. This chain links TRBV19 with TRBJ2-7; TRBD1 is a possible D gene (6 bases). The germline V and J ends were trimmed by 5 bases and 2 bases, with 16 bases remaining between them. The CDR3 spans 15 residues. CDR1 LNHDA and CDR2 SQIVND come from the germline V gene (reference sequence). CDR3 bases: TGTGCCAGTAGTCTGGGACACCGGGATACCTACGAGCAGTACTTC. It is translated as CASSLGHRDTYEQYF.

Relative to its sample, this clone is medium-sized. The CDR3: CASSVGGSSGTYEQYF. The CDR3, as DNA: TGTGCCAGCAGCGTAGGTGGGTCTAGCGGGACGTACGAGCAGTACTTC. V usage is TRBV9 and J usage is TRBJ2-7; the match to TRBD2 covers 9 bases. Germline-derived CDR1 and CDR2 are SGDLS and YYNGEE. V shed 0 bases and J 4 bases; nucleotides not matched to a gene: 8. The CDR3 spans 16 residues.

The chain recombines TRBV7-7 with TRBJ2-7; TRBD2 agrees at 10 bases. This CDR3 comprises 15 residues. CDR1 and CDR2 (germline): SSHAT, FNYEAQ (reference sequence). Unmatched junction bases numbered 6, after V lost 4 bases and J lost 3 bases. DNA for the CDR3: TGTGCCAGCAGCTCCGGACTAGCGGAGATCTACGAGCAGTACTTC. Translation gives CASSSGLAEIYEQYF.

This chain connects TRBV28 to TRBJ2-1, with TRBD2 matching 8 bases. The J segment lost 5 bases and the V segment lost 5 bases, leaving 11 bases of the junction unmatched. Per the germline V gene, CDR1 is MDHEN and CDR2 is SYDVKM. This CDR3 spans 16 amino acids. As DNA, the CDR3 is TGTGCCAGCAGTCCCGACCGGGGGGGCCCCCACAATGAGCAGTTCTTC. Protein: CASSPDRGGPHNEQFF.

The chain joins TRBV6-9 to TRBJ1-5; possibly TRBD1 for D (6 bases). Germline lookup yields CDR1 MNHGY and CDR2 SVAAGI. The CDR3 is made up of 12 amino acids. V shed 6 bases and J shed 7 bases, with 10 bases lying between them. The CDR3 DNA is TGTGCCAGCAGACAGGGTGGGCAGCCCCAGCATTTT. Protein: CASRQGGQPQHF.

In its sample, this clone is medium-sized (0.01 to 0.1%). V usage is TRBV5-1 and J usage is TRBJ1-1; 10 bases fit TRBD1. CDR1 and CDR2 from the germline V gene are SGHRS and YFSETQ. The CDR3 is made up of 13 amino acids. V lost 4 bases to trimming and J lost 7 bases; unmatched junction nucleotides: 4. This chain's CDR3 is CASSKTGGFEAFF. In DNA form, the CDR3 reads TGCGCCAGCAGCAAGACAGGGGGCTTTGAAGCTTTCTTT. Full variable domain (rest looked up from reference TRBV5-1 and TRBJ1-1): KAGVTQTPRYLIKTRGQQVTLSCSPISGHRSVSWYQQTPGQGLQFLFEYFSETQRNKGNFPGRFSGRQFSNSRSEMNVSTLELGDSALYLCASSKTGGFEAFFGQGTRLTVV.

This clone was recorded only once. CDR3 nucleotides: TGTGCCAGCAGCTCAAGCCGAGACAGACTCTATAACTATGGCTACACCTTC. The encoded protein is CASSSSRDRLYNYGYTF. This chain connects TRBV7-9 to TRBJ1-2, with D tentatively TRBD1 (5 bases). The length of the CDR3 is 17 residues. CDR1 and CDR2 (germline): SEHNR, FQNEAQ (reference sequence). Trimming cost V 4 bases and J 1 base, with 19 bases left between them.

V usage is TRBV28 and J usage is TRBJ2-7; D possibly corresponds to TRBD1 (5 bases). The germline V gene encodes CDR1 MDHEN and CDR2 SYDVKM. V lost 3 bases and J lost 3, with 9 bases in between. This CDR3 spans 13 amino acids. As DNA, the CDR3 is TGTGCCAGCAGTTTCCAGGGCGTCTACGAGCAGTACTTC. Its translation: CASSFQGVYEQYF.